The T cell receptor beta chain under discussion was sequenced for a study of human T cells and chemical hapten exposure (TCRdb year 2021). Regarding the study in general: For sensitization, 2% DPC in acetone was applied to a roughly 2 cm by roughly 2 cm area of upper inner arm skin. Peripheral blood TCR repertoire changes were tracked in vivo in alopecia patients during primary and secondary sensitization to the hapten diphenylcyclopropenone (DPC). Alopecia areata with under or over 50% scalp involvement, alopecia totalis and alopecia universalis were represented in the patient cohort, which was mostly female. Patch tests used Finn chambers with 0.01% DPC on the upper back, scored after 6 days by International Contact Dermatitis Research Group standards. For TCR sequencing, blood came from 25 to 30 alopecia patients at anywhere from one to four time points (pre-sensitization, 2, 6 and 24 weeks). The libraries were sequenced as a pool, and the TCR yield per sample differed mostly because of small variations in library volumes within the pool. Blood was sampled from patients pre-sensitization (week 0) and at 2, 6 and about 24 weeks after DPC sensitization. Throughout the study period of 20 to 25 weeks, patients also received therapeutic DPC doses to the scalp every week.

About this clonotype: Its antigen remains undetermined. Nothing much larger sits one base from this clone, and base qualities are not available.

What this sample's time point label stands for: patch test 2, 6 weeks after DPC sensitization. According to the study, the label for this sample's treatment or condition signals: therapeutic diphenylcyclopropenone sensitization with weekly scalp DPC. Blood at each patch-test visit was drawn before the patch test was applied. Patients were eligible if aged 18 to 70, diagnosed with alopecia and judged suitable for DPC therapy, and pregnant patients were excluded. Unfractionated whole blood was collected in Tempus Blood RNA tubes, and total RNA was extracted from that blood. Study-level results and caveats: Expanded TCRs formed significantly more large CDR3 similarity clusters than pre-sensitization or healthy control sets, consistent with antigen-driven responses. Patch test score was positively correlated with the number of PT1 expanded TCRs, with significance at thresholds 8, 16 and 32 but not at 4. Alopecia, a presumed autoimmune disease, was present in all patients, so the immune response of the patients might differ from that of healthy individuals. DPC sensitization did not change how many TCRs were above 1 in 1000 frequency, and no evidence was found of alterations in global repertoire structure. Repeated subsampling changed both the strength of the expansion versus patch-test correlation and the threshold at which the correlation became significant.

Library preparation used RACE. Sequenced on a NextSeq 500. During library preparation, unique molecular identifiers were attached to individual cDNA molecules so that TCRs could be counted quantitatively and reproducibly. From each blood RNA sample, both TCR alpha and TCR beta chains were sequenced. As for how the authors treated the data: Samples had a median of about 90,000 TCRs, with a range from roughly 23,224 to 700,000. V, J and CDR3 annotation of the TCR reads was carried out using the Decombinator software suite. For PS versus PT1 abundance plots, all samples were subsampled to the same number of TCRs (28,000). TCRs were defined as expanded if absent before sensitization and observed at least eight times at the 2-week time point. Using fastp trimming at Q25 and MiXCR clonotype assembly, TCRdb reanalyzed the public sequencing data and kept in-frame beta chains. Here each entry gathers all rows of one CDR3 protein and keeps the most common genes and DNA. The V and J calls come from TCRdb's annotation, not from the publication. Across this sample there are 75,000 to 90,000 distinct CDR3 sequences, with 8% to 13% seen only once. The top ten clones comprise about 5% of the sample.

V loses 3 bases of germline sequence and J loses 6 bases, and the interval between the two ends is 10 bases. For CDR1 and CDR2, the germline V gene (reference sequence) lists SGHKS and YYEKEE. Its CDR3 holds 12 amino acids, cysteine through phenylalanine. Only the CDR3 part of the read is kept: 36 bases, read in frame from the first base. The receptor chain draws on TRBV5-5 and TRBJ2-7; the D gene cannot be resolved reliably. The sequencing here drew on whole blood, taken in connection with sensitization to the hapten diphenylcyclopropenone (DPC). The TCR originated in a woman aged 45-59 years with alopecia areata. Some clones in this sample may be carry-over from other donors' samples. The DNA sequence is TGTGCCAGCAGCTCCGCTTTCGTCGAGCAGTACTTC. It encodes CASSSAFVEQYF. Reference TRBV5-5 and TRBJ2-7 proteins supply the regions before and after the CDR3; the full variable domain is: DAGVTQSPTHLIKTRGQQVTLRCSPISGHKSVSWYQQVLGQGPQFIFQYYEKEERGRGNFPDRFSARQFPNYSSELNVNALLLGDSALYLCASSSAFVEQYFGPGTRLTVT.